The 3 T cell receptor beta chains below come from one sample, sequenced in a study of blood T cell repertoires in COVID-19. The method was immunoSEQ multiplex PCR; TCRdb's version includes in-frame clones alone and lacks a portion of them. Of roughly 200,000 clones listed, 84% are singletons. Sequences were obtained from peripheral blood. The receptors stem from a woman at least 80 years old with active or convalescent COVID-19.

The chain recombines TRBV5-8 with TRBJ1-1; D unresolved. The V gene lost 2 bases and the J gene lost 4 bases, with 15 bases spanning the gap. Per the germline V gene, CDR1 is SGHTS and CDR2 is YDEGEE. The CDR3 has 15 residues. The CDR3 DNA reads as TGTGCCAGCAGCTTCATGATAGGCGAGGGCACTGAAGCTTTCTTT. It yields the protein CASSFMIGEGTEAFF.

V usage is TRBV7-2 and J usage is TRBJ2-7, with 9 bases identical to TRBD2. This CDR3 region has 16 residues. V trimming: 1 base; J trimming: 0 bases; junction bases outside the gene matches: 4. From germline, CDR1 is SGHTA and CDR2 FQGNSA. CDR3: CASSLERGASSYEQYF. The CDR3 bases are TGTGCCAGCAGCTTAGAGCGGGGGGCGAGCTCCTACGAGCAGTACTTC.

The V call is TRBV5-5, the J call TRBJ2-2; 7 bases fit TRBD2. The germline V gene has CDR1 SGHKS and CDR2 YYEKEE (reference sequence). CDR3 length equals 15 residues. Trimming cost V 2 bases and J 6 bases; bases outside gene matches: 7. Here the CDR3 reads CASSLAGITSGELFF. The CDR3 coding sequence is TGTGCCAGCAGCTTAGCGGGAATTACCTCCGGGGAGCTGTTTTTT. The full variable domain, rest sourced from reference TRBV5-5 and TRBJ2-2, is DAGVTQSPTHLIKTRGQQVTLRCSPISGHKSVSWYQQVLGQGPQFIFQYYEKEERGRGNFPDRFSARQFPNYSSELNVNALLLGDSALYLCASSLAGITSGELFFGEGSRLTVL.